A single sample is the source of the 3 T cell receptor beta chains below, sequenced in a study of blood T cell repertoires in COVID-19. Sequenced by immunoSEQ multiplex PCR; TCRdb stores in-frame clones only, minus some. The repertoire has approximately 200,000 clones, 70% to 85% of them found once; the top ten carry approximately 1.4%. The sample was PBMCs or T cells enriched from blood (not recorded which). The receptor set was obtained from a woman between 35 and 50 years old with acute COVID-19.

This clone has only a few counts. J is TRBJ2-3 and V is TRBV18, with D tentatively TRBD2 (7 bases). This CDR3 region has 17 residues. V was shortened by 2 bases and J by 0 bases, with 15 bases between the two germline ends. Germline lookup yields CDR1 KGHSH and CDR2 LQKENI. Here the CDR3 DNA reads TGTGCCAGCTCACCATCAAACCGGGGGGCTAGCACAGATACGCAGTATTTT. It translates to CASSPSNRGASTDTQYF.

CDR3 residues: CASSIVEVHQPQHF. CDR3 nucleotide sequence: TGTGCCAGTAGTATAGTTGAGGTCCATCAGCCCCAGCATTTT. The chain carries TRBV19 and TRBJ1-5; D ambiguous. The germline V gene encodes CDR1 LNHDA and CDR2 SQIVND (reference sequence). The V end was cut by 1 base, the J end by 5 bases, with 9 bases between. The CDR3 is 14 residues long.

The chain uses TRBV5-1 and TRBJ1-2; TRBD1 agrees at 7 bases. V was pared by 4 bases and J by 4 bases, with 7 bases of the junction left unmatched. This CDR3 has 14 residues. Germline CDR1 reads SGHRS; CDR2 reads YFSETQ. In DNA, the CDR3 is TGCGCCAGCAGCAATATGACAGGGACCTATGGCTACACCTTC. Protein product: CASSNMTGTYGYTF.